Detailed here is one T cell receptor beta chain. Its antigen is unidentified. Sequenced by immunoSEQ multiplex PCR; TCRdb stores in-frame clones only, minus some. The sample includes 95,000 to 110,000 clones, about nine tenths of them seen just once. In germline, CDR1 is MNHEY, CDR2 SVGAGI. The length of the CDR3 is 15 residues. V shed 8 bases and J shed 3 bases, with 19 bases lying between them. The data belong to a study of T cell responses to AZD1222 COVID-19 vaccine. Overall study: Analyses pooled second doses at about 4 or about 12 weeks. Study observations and caveats: Two doses of AZD1222 preceded a rise in Spike-specific TCR breadth and depth. Vaccine-associated CD4 TCRs ranged over spike, dominating at 160-218 and 743-854. After the peak T cell response, and only then, were repertoires sampled.

This TCR derives from an adult in good health. The J gene is TRBJ1-2, the V gene TRBV6-5; D is ambiguous. The sample was peripheral blood, taken on day 0 of AZD1222 vaccination. The CDR3 region is CASVVDGRQYYGYTF. The DNA for the CDR3 is TGTGCCAGCGTAGTGGACGGTAGGCAATACTATGGCTACACCTTC.